This T cell receptor beta chain was sequenced during a study of spatial heterogeneity in lung cancer. A single record per CDR3 protein comes from TCRdb applying MiXCR to the 5' RACE reads. This sample has 3,100 or so distinct CDR3 sequences, with 4.5% found just once. Germline V CDR1 and CDR2: LNHNV, YYDKDF (reference sequence). Trimming cost V 5 bases and J 7 bases, with 5 bases left between them. The CDR3 extends over 11 amino acids. Findings and limits, study-wide: Estimated coverage of tumor T cells was about 7% for alpha and approximately 13% for beta chains. Higher tumor mutation counts went along with higher counts of expanded intratumoral alpha and beta TCRs.

This clonotype was seen repeatedly, ten times or more. Antigen unknown. Stated time point: sample taken at primary tumor resection. Unsorted whole RNA of tumor, nontumor lung or frozen PBMC was sequenced. The sequence was collected from a female donor with early-stage non-small cell lung cancer. The V and J genes are TRBV15 and TRBJ2-2; unclear D gene. The specimen was lung tumor tissue, collected at surgery. CDR3 residues: CATSLRGELFF. DNA of the CDR3: TGTGCCACCAGCCTCCGCGGGGAGCTGTTTTTT.